This T cell receptor (beta chain) was sequenced in a study of blood T cell repertoires in COVID-19. Looking at the study overall: Acute and convalescent COVID-19 samples came from the United States, Italy and Spain. The cDNA or gDNA used as material had been derived from T cells, B-cell-depleted T cells, or PBMCs.

As processed by the authors: Estimation of nucleated cell counts was performed using reference gene primer amplification. Assay used: immunoSEQ multiplex PCR; TCRdb lists only in-frame clones, some missing. That table supplies the V and J calls and clone size; D and trimming were determined from the DNA. The sample lists 150,000 to 200,000 clones, roughly 93% seen once, with just under 2% in the top ten. V gave up 4 bases and J gave up 8 bases; unmatched junction bases: 10. The CDR3 spans 15 residues. Germline values: CDR1 SGHDN, CDR2 FVKESK. Seattle's enrolled individuals joined amid active infection and were then monitored longitudinally.

This TCR came from a woman aged 60-75 years with COVID-19, enrolled during active disease. The chain is built from TRBV14 and TRBJ2-3; TRBD1 aligns across 9 bases. The specimen was peripheral blood. CDR3 sequence: CASSRGQGRIGTQYF. The DNA for the CDR3 is TGTGCCAGCAGCCGGGGACAGGGACGTATCGGTACGCAGTATTTT.